This T cell receptor (beta chain) was retrieved from a study of T cell changes during pregnancy in multiple sclerosis. This CDR3 has 13 amino acids. The ends lost 5 bases at V and 5 bases at J; junction bases unmatched: 2. The V gene's germline CDR1 is SNHLY and CDR2 FYNNEI. Sequencing was performed with immunoSEQ multiplex PCR; in TCRdb, only in-frame clones are kept and a portion is missing. The repertoire holds tens of thousands of clones, with over 80% as singletons. The genes are TRBV2 and TRBJ2-5, with 10 bases fitting TRBD2. Sample: peripheral blood, taken in the second trimester of pregnancy. The receptor's source is a female donor in good health, enrolled as a control in a pregnancy study. The CDR3 nucleotides read TGTGCCAGCAGTCCTAGCGGGAGTGAGACCCAGTACTTC. Translated, it gives CASSPSGSETQYF. The full variable domain, completed using reference TRBV2 and TRBJ2-5, is EPEVTQTPSHQVTQMGQEVILRCVPISNHLYFYWYRQILGQKVEFLVSFYNNEISEKSEIFDDQFSVERPDGSNFTLKIRSTKLEDSAMYFCASSPSGSETQYFGPGTRLLVL.